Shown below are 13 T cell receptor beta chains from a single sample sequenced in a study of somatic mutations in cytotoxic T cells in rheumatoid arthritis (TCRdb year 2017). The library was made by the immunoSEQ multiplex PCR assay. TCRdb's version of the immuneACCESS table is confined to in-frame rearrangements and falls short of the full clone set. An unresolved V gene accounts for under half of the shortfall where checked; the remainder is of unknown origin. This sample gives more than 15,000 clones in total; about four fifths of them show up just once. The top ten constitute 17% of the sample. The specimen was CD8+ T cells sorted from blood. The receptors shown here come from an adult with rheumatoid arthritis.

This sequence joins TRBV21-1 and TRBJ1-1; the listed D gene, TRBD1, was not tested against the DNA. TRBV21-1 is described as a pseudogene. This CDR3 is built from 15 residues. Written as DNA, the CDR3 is TGTGCCAGCAGCGGTCGGGACAGGGTAAATACTGAAGCTTTCTTT. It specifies CASSGRDRVNTEAFF.

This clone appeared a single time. As DNA, the CDR3 is TGTGCCAGCAGGACAGGGGGCTTCTACGAGCAGTACTTC. Its translation: CASRTGGFYEQYF. This chain uses TRBV6-1 with TRBJ2-7; 10 bases are shared with TRBD1. There are 13 residues in the CDR3. The J segment lost 3 bases and the V segment lost 6 bases, leaving 2 bases of the junction unmatched. The germline V gene has CDR1 MNHNS and CDR2 SASEGT.

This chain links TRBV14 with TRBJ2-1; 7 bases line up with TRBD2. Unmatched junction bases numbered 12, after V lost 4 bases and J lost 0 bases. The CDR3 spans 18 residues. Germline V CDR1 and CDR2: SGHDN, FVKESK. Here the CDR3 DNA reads TGTGCCAGCAGCCCGCCAGCAGGTGCGGGGGACTCCTACAATGAGCAGTTCTTC. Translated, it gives CASSPPAGAGDSYNEQFF. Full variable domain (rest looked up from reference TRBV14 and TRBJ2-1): EAGVTQFPSHSVIEKGQTVTLRCDPISGHDNLYWYRRVMGKEIKFLLHFVKESKQDESGMPNNRFLAERTGGTYSTLKVQPAELEDSGVYFCASSPPAGAGDSYNEQFFGPGTRLTVL.

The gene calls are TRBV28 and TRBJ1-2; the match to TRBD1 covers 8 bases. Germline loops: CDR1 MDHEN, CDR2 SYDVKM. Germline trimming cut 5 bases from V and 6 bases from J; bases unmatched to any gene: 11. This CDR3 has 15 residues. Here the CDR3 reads CASSPLQDREDGYTF. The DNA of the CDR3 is TGTGCCAGCAGTCCGTTACAGGACAGGGAGGATGGCTACACCTTC.

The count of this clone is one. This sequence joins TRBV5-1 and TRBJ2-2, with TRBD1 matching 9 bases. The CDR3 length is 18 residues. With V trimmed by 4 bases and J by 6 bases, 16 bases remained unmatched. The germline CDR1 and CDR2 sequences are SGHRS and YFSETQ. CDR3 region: CASSIQGAWSLGSGELFF. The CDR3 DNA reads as TGCGCCAGCAGCATACAGGGGGCTTGGTCTTTAGGTTCCGGGGAGCTGTTTTTT.

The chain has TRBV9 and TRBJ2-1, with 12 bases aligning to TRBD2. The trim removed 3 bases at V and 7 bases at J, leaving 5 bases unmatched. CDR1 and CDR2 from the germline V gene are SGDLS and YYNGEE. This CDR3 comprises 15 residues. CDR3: CASSARLAGDNEQFF. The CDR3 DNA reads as TGTGCCAGCAGCGCCAGACTAGCGGGGGATAATGAGCAGTTCTTC.

Written as DNA, the CDR3 is TGTGCCAGCAGTTTTGGCAGCGTAGGTTACGAGCAGTACTTC. Its translation: CASSFGSVGYEQYF. The chain joins TRBV27 to TRBJ2-7; D is unresolved. Germline V gives CDR1 MNHEY, CDR2 SMNVEV (reference sequence). This CDR3 region has 14 residues. Trimming removed 3 bases at V and 4 bases at J, with 13 bases between.

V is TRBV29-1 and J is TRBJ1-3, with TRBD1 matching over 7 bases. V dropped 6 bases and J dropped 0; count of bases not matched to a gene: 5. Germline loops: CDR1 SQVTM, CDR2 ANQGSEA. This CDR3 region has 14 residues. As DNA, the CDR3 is TGCAGCGTGGGACAGACCAACTCTGGAAACACCATATATTTT. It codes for CSVGQTNSGNTIYF.

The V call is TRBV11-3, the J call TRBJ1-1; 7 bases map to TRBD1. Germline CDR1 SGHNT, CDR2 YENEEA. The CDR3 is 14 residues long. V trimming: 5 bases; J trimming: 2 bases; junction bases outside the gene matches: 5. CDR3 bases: TGTGCCAGCAGCACCCGGGACAGCAACACTGAAGCTTTCTTT. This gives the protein CASSTRDSNTEAFF. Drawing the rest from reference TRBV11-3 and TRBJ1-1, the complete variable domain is EAGVVQSPRYKIIEKKQPVAFWCNPISGHNTLYWYLQNLGQGPELLIRYENEEAVDDSQLPKDRFSAERLKGVDSTLKIQPAELGDSAVYLCASSTRDSNTEAFFGQGTRLTVV.

The CDR3 nucleotides read TGTGCCAGCAGTTTAGGTAGAATTACTGAAGCTTTCTTT. This encodes CASSLGRITEAFF. The chain employs TRBV27 and TRBJ1-1; D uncertain. The CDR3 sequence is 13 residues long. CDR1 is MNHEY and CDR2 is SMNVEV in the germline V gene (reference sequence). Trimming left V 2 bases short and J 5 bases short, with 9 bases between.

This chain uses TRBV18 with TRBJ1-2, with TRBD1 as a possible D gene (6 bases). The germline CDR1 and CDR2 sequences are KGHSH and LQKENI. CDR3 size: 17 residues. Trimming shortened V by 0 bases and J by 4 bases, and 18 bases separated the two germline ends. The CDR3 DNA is TGTGCCAGCTCACCACCGTGGGAAGAACAGGGTCTCTATGGCTACACCTTC. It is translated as CASSPPWEEQGLYGYTF.

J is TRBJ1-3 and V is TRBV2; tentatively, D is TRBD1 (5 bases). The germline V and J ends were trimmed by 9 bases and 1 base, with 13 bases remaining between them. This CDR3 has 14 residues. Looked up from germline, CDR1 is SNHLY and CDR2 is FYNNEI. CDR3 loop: CASDQGGSGNTIYF. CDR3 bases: TGTGCCAGTGATCAGGGAGGGTCTGGAAACACCATATATTTT.

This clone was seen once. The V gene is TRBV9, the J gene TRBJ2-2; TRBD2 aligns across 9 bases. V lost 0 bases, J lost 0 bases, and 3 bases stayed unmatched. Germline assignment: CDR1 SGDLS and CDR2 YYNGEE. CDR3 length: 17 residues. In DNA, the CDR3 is TGTGCCAGCAGCGTAGGGATAGCGGGGGCGAACACCGGGGAGCTGTTTTTT. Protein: CASSVGIAGANTGELFF.